The 5 T cell receptor beta chains below come from one sample, sequenced in a study of blood T cell repertoires in COVID-19. Repertoires were generated with immunoSEQ multiplex PCR, while TCRdb's copy carries only in-frame clones and drops some. The sample has 97,000 or so clones; 80% to 95% are singletons. Sequences were obtained from peripheral blood. Receptors were obtained from a woman between 50 and 59 years old with COVID-19, enrolled during active disease.

V usage is TRBV5-4 and J usage is TRBJ1-1, with D maybe TRBD1 (6 bases). Trimming shortened V by 4 bases and J by 2 bases, and 9 bases separated the two germline ends. The CDR3 spans 13 residues. From germline, CDR1 is SGHNT and CDR2 YYREEE (reference sequence). For the CDR3, the DNA is TGTGCCAGCAGCCTGGACAGAAACACTGAAGCTTTCTTT. This translates into CASSLDRNTEAFF. The whole variable domain, filled in from reference TRBV5-4 and TRBJ1-1, reads ETGVTQSPTHLIKTRGQQVTLRCSSQSGHNTVSWYQQALGQGPQFIFQYYREEENGRGNFPPRFSGLQFPNYSSELNVNALELDDSALYLCASSLDRNTEAFFGQGTRLTVV.

This chain joins TRBV5-6 and TRBJ1-2, with 8 bases that match TRBD1. Trimming at V came to 1 base and at J to 9 bases, leaving 8 bases not matched to a gene. The CDR3 has 14 residues. From germline, CDR1 is SGHDT and CDR2 YYEEEE. CDR3 sequence: CASSLRGDRMSYTF. CDR3 bases: TGTGCCAGCAGCTTGCGGGGGGACAGGATGAGCTACACCTTC.

In DNA, the CDR3 is TGCGCCAGCGGAGCACTTTCGGATTCACCCCTCCACTTT. Protein product: CASGALSDSPLHF. This chain uses TRBV5-1 with TRBJ1-6; D is unclear. CDR1 SGHRS and CDR2 YFSETQ come from the germline V gene. The CDR3 contains 13 residues. V lost 7 bases and J 8 bases, leaving 13 bases between the germline ends.

The rearrangement uses TRBV19 and TRBJ2-5, with TRBD2 matching over 12 bases. J lost 2 bases, V lost 5 bases, and 6 bases had no gene match. This CDR3 region has 16 residues. CDR1 is LNHDA, CDR2 SQIVND, per germline (reference sequence). CDR3 in amino acids: CASSHGLAGWQETQYF. In DNA, the CDR3 is TGTGCCAGTAGTCATGGACTAGCGGGGTGGCAAGAGACCCAGTACTTC.

This clone has a handful of counts. The rearrangement joins TRBV2 to TRBJ2-5, with 11 bases that match TRBD2. This CDR3 is 14 amino acids long. In germline, CDR1 is SNHLY, CDR2 FYNNEI. V lost 9 bases and J lost 2; bases outside the gene matches: 5. This CDR3 is CASHGLAGQETQYF. In DNA, the CDR3 is TGTGCCAGTCACGGACTAGCGGGTCAAGAGACCCAGTACTTC. The full variable domain, its missing parts supplied by reference TRBV2 and TRBJ2-5, is EPEVTQTPSHQVTQMGQEVILRCVPISNHLYFYWYRQILGQKVEFLVSFYNNEISEKSEIFDDQFSVERPDGSNFTLKIRSTKLEDSAMYFCASHGLAGQETQYFGPGTRLLVL.